Detailed here is one TCR beta chain. Antigen: not known. Libraries were prepared by immunoSEQ multiplex PCR; TCRdb keeps only in-frame clonotypes and omits some of them. The table includes 90,000 to 120,000 clones, roughly 87% detected once. This specimen comes from a study of graft-versus-host responses after intestinal transplantation. Study at large: Transplant types were multivisceral, liver-intestinal, or isolated intestinal. Study results and limitations: GvH clones were found in recipient marrow; some appeared first in ileum or blood. The presence of high graft-versus-host to host-versus-graft clonal ratios in allografts characterized patients with graft-donor T cell macrochimerism.

V gave up 0 bases and J gave up 0 bases, with 6 bases separating them. Germline CDR1 SGHNT, CDR2 YENEEA. CDR3 length: 15 amino acids. This sequence originates from a human donor who was the organ donor for an intestinal transplant. The specimen was unstimulated CD4+ T cells sorted from spleen or lymph node cells, collected before transplant. This chain links TRBV11-3 with TRBJ2-1; no clear D. The CDR3 reads CASSLESSSYNEQFF. CDR3 nucleotide sequence: TGTGCCAGCAGCTTAGAGAGTAGCTCCTACAATGAGCAGTTCTTC. Full variable domain (rest looked up from reference TRBV11-3 and TRBJ2-1): EAGVVQSPRYKIIEKKQPVAFWCNPISGHNTLYWYLQNLGQGPELLIRYENEEAVDDSQLPKDRFSAERLKGVDSTLKIQPAELGDSAVYLCASSLESSSYNEQFFGPGTRLTVL.